This T cell receptor (beta chain) was observed in a study of CD8 T cells in Susac syndrome. Random hexamers primed reverse transcription of about 0.45 to 1 ug RNA. By means of immunoSEQ multiplex PCR, TCR beta CDR3 spanning 54 Vbeta and 13 Jbeta underwent amplification. TCRdb ran MiXCR on the immunoSEQ multiplex PCR reads and lists one entry per CDR3 protein. The sample has 250,000 to 300,000 distinct CDR3 sequences, 85% seen once; the top ten hold about 0.22%. With V trimmed by 9 bases and J by 3 bases, 4 bases remained unmatched. The CDR3 totals 14 residues. Germline assignment: CDR1 MDHEN and CDR2 SYDVKM.

Sequencing used CD8+ T cells from PBMCs. The gene calls are TRBV28 and TRBJ2-1, with 11 bases that match TRBD2. The clonotype was recovered from a human donor with multiple sclerosis. The DNA of the CDR3 is TGTGCCAGTGTCACTAGCGGGAGCTACAATGAGCAGTTCTTC. Translated: CASVTSGSYNEQFF.